These T cell receptor beta chains were read from a single sample in a study of blood T cell repertoires in COVID-19. The method was immunoSEQ multiplex PCR; TCRdb's version includes in-frame clones alone and lacks a portion of them. The sample lists around 40,000 clones; around 87% were seen once. Sequences were obtained from peripheral blood. Every receptor here comes from a man aged 40-49 years with COVID-19, enrolled during active disease. Both conserved end residues are part of each CDR3. The D gene is left open where the match is weak. Expanded clones get a size class; other rows say once, few or many, or leave the size out.

J: TRBJ2-4
D: TRBD1
size: .
V: TRBV27
CDR3: CASSLFWVRDRKNIQYF
DNA: TGTGCCAGCAGTTTATTTTGGGTTCGGGACAGAAAAAACATTCAGTACTTC

J: TRBJ2-5
D: .
size: few
V: TRBV5-1
CDR3: CASSGQGIQETQYF
DNA: TGCGCCAGCAGTGGGCAGGGAATACAAGAGACCCAGTACTTC

J: TRBJ2-7
D: TRBD1
size: .
V: TRBV5-1
CDR3: CASSTGGQVYEQYF
DNA: TGCGCCAGCAGCACAGGAGGACAGGTCTACGAGCAGTACTTC

J: TRBJ1-6
D: .
size: .
V: TRBV18
CDR3: CASSPLQGNNSPLHF
DNA: TGTGCCAGCTCACCACTCCAGGGAAATAATTCACCCCTCCACTTT

J: TRBJ2-1
D: .
size: .
V: TRBV19
CDR3: CASSIDRRNEQFF
DNA: TGTGCCAGTAGTATAGATCGCAGGAATGAGCAGTTCTTC

J: TRBJ2-7
D: TRBD2
size: once
V: TRBV5-1
CDR3: CASSSGLAGGAYEQYF
DNA: TGCGCCAGCAGCTCCGGACTAGCGGGAGGTGCCTACGAGCAGTACTTC

J: TRBJ2-1
D: TRBD2
size: .
V: TRBV5-4
CDR3: CASSFFSSGYNEQFF
DNA: TGTGCCAGCAGCTTTTTCTCTAGCGGATACAATGAGCAGTTCTTC

J: TRBJ2-5
D: .
size: .
V: TRBV3-1/TRBV3-2
CDR3: CASSQMYQETQYF
DNA: TGTGCCAGCAGCCAAATGTATCAAGAGACCCAGTACTTC

J: TRBJ1-1
D: .
size: few
V: TRBV10-2
CDR3: CASTQGQRTEAFF
DNA: TGCGCCAGCACCCAGGGACAACGGACTGAAGCTTTCTTT

J: TRBJ1-4
D: .
size: .
V: TRBV25-1
CDR3: CASSSPGLKNEKLFF
DNA: TGTGCCAGCAGTTCTCCGGGACTGAAGAATGAAAAACTGTTTTTT

J: TRBJ2-7
D: TRBD1
size: .
V: TRBV4-1
CDR3: CASSQVGTGWAYEQYF
DNA: TGCGCCAGCAGCCAAGTCGGGACAGGGTGGGCCTACGAGCAGTACTTC

J: TRBJ2-5
D: TRBD2
size: .
V: TRBV27
CDR3: CASRGTNPKQTQYF
DNA: TGTGCCAGCAGAGGGACTAACCCTAAACAGACCCAGTACTTC

J: TRBJ2-6
D: .
size: .
V: TRBV21-1
CDR3: CASSAQGPSGANVLTF
DNA: TGTGCCAGCAGCGCGCAGGGGCCCTCTGGGGCCAACGTCCTGACTTTC

J: TRBJ1-3
D: .
size: .
V: TRBV6-5
CDR3: CAAWRSGNTIYF
DNA: TGTGCAGCGTGGCGCTCTGGAAACACCATATATTTT

J: TRBJ1-6
D: .
size: .
V: TRBV27
CDR3: CASSLWADNSPLHF
DNA: TGTGCCAGCAGTTTGTGGGCTGATAATTCACCCCTCCACTTT

J: TRBJ2-1
D: TRBD2
size: .
V: TRBV2
CDR3: CASSARGGTSGDSYNEQFF
DNA: TGTGCCAGCAGTGCCCGAGGCGGGACTAGCGGGGACTCCTACAATGAGCAGTTCTTC

J: TRBJ2-3
D: TRBD2
size: .
V: TRBV4-1
CDR3: CASSQLTSGGTDTQYF
DNA: TGCGCCAGCAGCCAACTGACTAGCGGGGGCACAGATACGCAGTATTTT

J: TRBJ1-4
D: .
size: .
V: TRBV3-1/TRBV3-2
CDR3: CASSQVRGYEKLFF
DNA: TGTGCCAGCAGCCAAGTAAGGGGGTATGAAAAACTGTTTTTT

J: TRBJ1-1
D: .
size: .
V: TRBV28
CDR3: CASSSPPGGTSEAFF
DNA: TGTGCCAGCAGTTCCCCCCCCGGGGGTACGAGTGAAGCTTTCTTT

J: TRBJ2-3
D: TRBD2
size: .
V: TRBV2
CDR3: CASSTSGSLADTQYF
DNA: TGTGCCAGCAGCACTAGCGGGAGCTTGGCAGATACGCAGTATTTT

J: TRBJ1-1
D: .
size: .
V: TRBV28
CDR3: CASSFHSGMNTEAFF
DNA: TGTGCCAGCAGTTTTCATTCAGGGATGAACACTGAAGCTTTCTTT

J: TRBJ1-6
D: .
size: .
V: TRBV7-3
CDR3: CASSLDNSYNSPLHF
DNA: TGTGCCAGCAGCTTGGACAACTCCTATAATTCACCCCTCCACTTT

J: TRBJ2-3
D: .
size: .
V: TRBV18
CDR3: CASSRDNTDTQYF
DNA: TGTGCCAGCTCCCGGGACAACACAGATACGCAGTATTTT

J: TRBJ1-1
D: .
size: few
V: TRBV6-5
CDR3: CASSAKTGGGTEAFF
DNA: TGTGCCAGCAGCGCGAAAACAGGCGGGGGAACTGAAGCTTTCTTT

J: TRBJ1-6
D: .
size: .
V: TRBV4-1
CDR3: CASSQFFNSPLHF
DNA: TGCGCCAGCAGCCAGTTCTTTAATTCACCCCTCCACTTT